This is a list of T cell receptor beta chains from one sample in a study of identical twins. TCRdb fed the 5' RACE reads into MiXCR, producing one record per CDR3 protein. Among about 280,000 distinct CDR3 sequences listed, roughly 8.6% were seen once. The sample was also linked to a second study, of yellow fever vaccine responses in identical twins.

The material sequenced was memory (CD45RO+) T cells sorted from blood. These receptors were obtained from a woman under 30 in good health. CDR3s leave out the opening cysteine and the closing phenylalanine or tryptophan.

TRBV6-2/TRBV6-3 | ASTQTGSSGANVLT
TRBV9 | ASSLSPQNTEAF
TRBV20-1 | SASPPGLINEKLF
TRBV28 | ASPPASGIVDTQY
TRBV18 | ASSPYRLAGGQETQY
TRBV7-2 | ASSYGSGSYGYT
TRBV18 | ASSGVLENSPLH
TRBV4-2 | ASSQEVRREGGNEQF
TRBV5-1 | ASSEGTGGMMNTEAF
TRBV24-1 | ATSEQGSTDTQY
TRBV20-1 | SARDLGQGNTEAF
TRBV12-3/TRBV12-4 | ASSRTGTTEAF
TRBV11-2 | ASSLVGRKTSGNTIY
TRBV7-8 | ASVGLLAGAQELF
TRBV20-1 | SARDLASSYNEQF
TRBV6-1 | ASSPGLNTEAF
TRBV20-1 | SATGQPIAPYEQY
TRBV5-5 | ASSQGQGVDTQY
TRBV9 | ASSPLGGSGANVLT
TRBV2 | ASSGNSGGSYNSPLH
TRBV18 | ASLAGVSNEQF
TRBV3-1 | ASSQGGRVYNEQF
TRBV10-2 | ASKRGWAAGDTQY
TRBV12-3/TRBV12-4 | ASSPGGELNNSPLH
TRBV7-8 | ASSSWDGNQPQH
TRBV27 | ASSLWAMNTEAF
TRBV7-9 | ASSLAGIGTDTQY
TRBV5-4 | ASSSFDRDSTEAF
TRBV27 | ASSLIGWGDTQY
TRBV6-1 | ASSGSPTGTANTEAF
TRBV3-1 | ASSQNLASVTGELF
TRBV5-1 | ASSLTEDTEAF
TRBV28 | ASSSLVGTGLSGNTIY